The T cell receptor (beta chain) under discussion was sequenced for a study of OX40 agonist ivuxolimab in advanced cancers. Sequencing was performed with immunoSEQ multiplex PCR; in TCRdb, only in-frame clones are kept and a portion is missing. The sample has roughly 67,000 clones, roughly 87% seen once. No patient had autoimmune disease or received systemic immunosuppression. The specimen comprised CD4+ or CD8+ T cells sorted from blood, sampled in a trial of the OX40 agonist ivuxolimab. This TCR was sampled from an adult with an advanced solid tumor such as melanoma, head and neck, liver or kidney cancer.

The CDR3 nucleotides are TGTGCCACTTCAGATACTGAAGCTTTCTTT. It codes for CATSDTEAFF. The chain couples TRBV28 to TRBJ1-1, with unresolved D. Germline V gene lookup returns CDR1 MDHEN and CDR2 SYDVKM. V was clipped by 10 bases and J by 5 bases, with 8 bases between them. There are 10 residues in the CDR3. The variable domain in full, with the rest retrieved from reference TRBV28 and TRBJ1-1, is DVKVTQSSRYLVKRTGEKVFLECVQDMDHENMFWYRQDPGLGLRLIYFSYDVKMKEKGDIPEGYSVSREKKERFSLILESASTNQTSMYLCATSDTEAFFGQGTRLTVV.